The rows below give T cell receptor beta chains drawn from one sample of a study of blood T cell repertoires in COVID-19. Assay used: immunoSEQ multiplex PCR; TCRdb lists only in-frame clones, some missing. In the table there are 150,000 to 200,000 clones, roughly 88% of which are singletons. Sequenced sample: peripheral blood. The source is a human donor with active or convalescent COVID-19. The donor label of this sample is uncertain. The CDR3 runs from the conserved cysteine through the conserved F or W. Fields, in order: D gene, V gene, J gene, CDR3 protein, CDR3 DNA. A D gene is named only where the DNA matches it firmly.

D gene: TRBD1; V gene: TRBV4-1; J gene: TRBJ2-7; CDR3 protein: CASSRERFRDRASYEQYF; CDR3 DNA: TGCGCCAGCAGCCGAGAAAGATTCCGGGACAGGGCTTCCTACGAGCAGTACTTC
D gene: -; V gene: TRBV4-3; J gene: TRBJ1-2; CDR3 protein: CASSQAGGYGYTF; CDR3 DNA: TGCGCCAGCAGCCAAGCGGGGGGCTATGGCTACACCTTC
D gene: TRBD1; V gene: TRBV18; J gene: TRBJ1-1; CDR3 protein: CASSSDRPSMNTEAFF; CDR3 DNA: TGTGCCAGCTCTTCGGACAGGCCCTCAATGAACACTGAAGCTTTCTTT
D gene: TRBD1; V gene: TRBV7-9; J gene: TRBJ2-1; CDR3 protein: CASSLLGTGVGEQFF; CDR3 DNA: TGTGCCAGCAGCTTATTGGGGACAGGGGTAGGGGAGCAGTTCTTC
D gene: -; V gene: TRBV3-1/TRBV3-2; J gene: TRBJ1-1; CDR3 protein: CASRRVGTGTMNTEAFF; CDR3 DNA: TGTGCCAGCAGGAGGGTGGGAACAGGGACAATGAACACTGAAGCTTTCTTT
D gene: TRBD2; V gene: TRBV13; J gene: TRBJ2-3; CDR3 protein: CASNRAGDTLTDTQYF; CDR3 DNA: TGTGCCAGCAACAGAGCGGGGGACACGCTCACAGATACGCAGTATTTT
D gene: TRBD2; V gene: TRBV6-5; J gene: TRBJ2-7; CDR3 protein: CASSLTSGPFEQYF; CDR3 DNA: TGTGCCAGCAGCCTTACTAGCGGCCCCTTCGAGCAGTACTTC
D gene: -; V gene: TRBV9; J gene: TRBJ2-1; CDR3 protein: CASSVGYNEQFF; CDR3 DNA: TGTGCCAGCAGCGTCGGGTACAATGAGCAGTTCTTC
D gene: -; V gene: TRBV3-1/TRBV3-2; J gene: TRBJ1-1; CDR3 protein: CASSDTPNTEAFF; CDR3 DNA: TGTGCCAGCTCGGACACGCCGAACACTGAAGCTTTCTTT
D gene: -; V gene: TRBV5-6; J gene: TRBJ2-1; CDR3 protein: CASSFGAVNEQFF; CDR3 DNA: TGTGCCAGCAGCTTTGGGGCAGTCAATGAGCAGTTCTTC
D gene: -; V gene: TRBV28; J gene: TRBJ2-6; CDR3 protein: CASTPGSGANVLTF; CDR3 DNA: TGTGCCAGCACCCCAGGCTCTGGGGCCAACGTCCTGACTTTC
D gene: -; V gene: TRBV19; J gene: TRBJ2-7; CDR3 protein: CASSIVHQGSYEQYF; CDR3 DNA: TGTGCCAGTAGTATAGTCCACCAGGGCTCCTACGAGCAGTACTTC
D gene: -; V gene: TRBV7-2; J gene: TRBJ2-6; CDR3 protein: CASSLERRGANVLTF; CDR3 DNA: TGTGCCAGCAGCTTAGAGCGACGGGGGGCCAACGTCCTGACTTTC
D gene: TRBD1; V gene: TRBV6-2/TRBV6-3; J gene: TRBJ1-2; CDR3 protein: CASSAPGQGFLGGYTF; CDR3 DNA: TGTGCCAGCAGTGCCCCGGGACAGGGATTTCTAGGTGGCTACACCTTC
D gene: -; V gene: TRBV9; J gene: TRBJ1-2; CDR3 protein: CASSARSRRDGYTF; CDR3 DNA: TGTGCCAGCAGCGCCCGAAGCCGGAGAGATGGCTACACCTTC
D gene: -; V gene: TRBV2; J gene: TRBJ2-7; CDR3 protein: CASNLGGYLVEQYF; CDR3 DNA: TGTGCCAGCAACCTAGGTGGGTATCTCGTCGAGCAGTACTTC
D gene: TRBD2; V gene: TRBV24-1; J gene: TRBJ2-5; CDR3 protein: CATSDLGLGGETQYF; CDR3 DNA: TGTGCCACCAGTGATTTGGGACTAGGAGGAGAGACCCAGTACTTC